These T cell receptor beta chains were read from a single sample in a study of blood T cell repertoires in COVID-19. The repertoire was sequenced with immunoSEQ multiplex PCR; TCRdb's copy has only in-frame clones and lacks some. The sample lists 150,000 or so clones; about 85% were seen once. Sequenced sample: peripheral blood. Receptors were obtained from a man aged 18 to 29 with acute or convalescent COVID-19. The CDR3 runs from the conserved cysteine through the conserved F or W. Where a row states a size, it is once, few, many or the class of an expanded clone; other rows omit it.

>13|.|TRBV10-1
CASSRRASDTQYF
>11|once|TRBV20-1
CSATPNYGYTF
>17|.|TRBV18
CASSRPSGVFSTDTQYF
>15|.|TRBV7-6
CASSLESSSQETQYF
>16|.|TRBV20-1
CSASEVTGRASYGYTF
>16|.|TRBV7-2
CASSPQASGAQETQYF
>18|.|TRBV21-1
CASSTPRLSFRGNSPLHF
>16|.|TRBV23-1
CASSQSTGRHNYGYTF
>14|.|TRBV5-1
CASSRTGGSQPQHF
>15|.|TRBV29-1
CSVEDLPYSNTEAFF
>13|.|TRBV7-8
CASTPGTNYGYTF
>17|few|TRBV7-8
CASSLLLRSASYNEQFF
>14|.|TRBV2
CASSQGGSGSPLHF
>14|few|TRBV19
CASTLGAPNTEAFF
>13|.|TRBV18
CASSPDSSYEQYF
>16|.|TRBV25-1
CASSRRGGRTDEKLFF
>17|.|TRBV4-2
CASSQTGTGDFGNTIYF
>19|once|TRBV24-1
CATSQSDVQGAIWTDTQYF
>15|.|TRBV6-5
CASSYRGGFTDTQYF
>14|.|TRBV7-3
CASSNGQLTGELFF
>15|.|TRBV5-6
CASSFGTGDGNTIYF
>14|.|TRBV19
CASSNTGTRNEQFF
>13|.|TRBV19
CASSPGTSLEAFF
>17|.|TRBV19
CASRAGWTQRSNQPQHF
>14|few|TRBV28
CASSLGDRNSPLHF
>15|.|TRBV18
CASSEGRYSNQPQHF
>15|.|TRBV19
CASSTIASYNSPLHF
>14|few|TRBV7-8
CASSSQGASYEQYF
>15|.|TRBV30
CAWRETGLANYGYTF
>20|.|TRBV7-3
CASSPKGFHSGGARIGELFF
>15|few|TRBV3-1/TRBV3-2
CASSQAPTGSYGYTF
>13|.|TRBV12-3/TRBV12-4
CATLGRGRTEAFF
>14|.|TRBV30
CAWSLGAGDYEQYF
>15|.|TRBV4-1
CARSLDGGGDTEAFF
>16|once|TRBV27
CASSYRHPNGADTQYF
>14|once|TRBV6-5
CASRTDAGNEKLFF
>13|.|TRBV25-1
CASSGQNTGELFF
>15|.|TRBV11-2
CASSLRGHQRGALHF
>15|.|TRBV30
CAWSVGYGGHQPQHF
>15|.|TRBV2
CASSEQMTESNEQFF
>16|.|TRBV5-5
CASSLVVQSSGNTIYF
>14|.|TRBV4-1
CASSQDPGNTEAFF
>12|.|TRBV3-1/TRBV3-2
CASSLFYNEQFF
>11|.|TRBV15
CATSRGGAQFF
>15|.|TRBV7-2
CASSLGQGQQETQYF
>15|.|TRBV3-1/TRBV3-2
CASSHSGIEDYGYTF
>15|.|TRBV23-1
CASSQPTTGFYEQYF
>14|.|TRBV4-1
CASSQGQGAYEQYF